Presented here are 16 T cell receptor beta chains from one specimen sequenced in a study of blood T cell repertoires in COVID-19. Produced via immunoSEQ multiplex PCR; TCRdb's table is partial and in-frame only. Among over 200,000 clones, around 84% were seen once, and the ten largest hold 6.8%. Sequencing input: PBMCs or T cells enriched from blood (not recorded which). Source of these receptors: a woman between 40 and 50 years old who had recovered from COVID-19.

The genes are TRBV5-1 and TRBJ1-4; 10 bases match TRBD1. V lost 4 bases and J lost 7; bases outside the gene matches: 7. In germline, CDR1 is SGHRS, CDR2 YFSETQ. The CDR3 runs 15 residues. In nucleotides, the CDR3 is TGCGCCAGCAGCCTCTCGACAGGGGGCTTTGAAAAACTGTTTTTT. Its protein product is CASSLSTGGFEKLFF.

V and J are TRBV7-8 and TRBJ2-1; TRBD2 aligns across 9 bases. The length of the CDR3 is 16 residues. CDR1 and CDR2 from the germline V gene are SGHVS and FQNEAQ. Unmatched junction bases numbered 10, after V lost 2 bases and J lost 8 bases. CDR3 residues: CASSLLSGRNSDEQFF. For the CDR3, the DNA is TGTGCCAGCAGCTTACTTAGCGGGAGAAATTCGGATGAGCAGTTCTTC. Supplemented by reference TRBV7-8 and TRBJ2-1, the full variable domain reads GAGVSQSPRYKVAKRGQDVALRCDPISGHVSLFWYQQALGQGPEFLTYFQNEAQLDKSGLPSDRFFAERPEGSVSTLKIQRTQQEDSAVYLCASSLLSGRNSDEQFFGPGTRLTVL.

This clone was picked up one time. J is TRBJ2-3 and V is TRBV4-1; unclear D gene. Germline-derived CDR1 and CDR2 are MGHRA and YSYEKL. The CDR3 is 13 amino acids. Trimming removed 3 bases from V and 5 bases from J, with 9 bases in between. The CDR3 sequence is CASSHPRGDTQYF. The CDR3 region has the DNA TGCGCCAGCAGCCACCCGAGAGGAGATACGCAGTATTTT.

V usage is TRBV6-6 and J usage is TRBJ2-1; 7 bases are a match to TRBD2. V was pared by 8 bases and J by 1 base, with 5 bases of the junction left unmatched. Germline loops: CDR1 MNHNY, CDR2 SVGAGI (reference sequence). The CDR3 sequence is 14 residues long. The CDR3 nucleotides read TGTGCCAGCCTCGGCGGGAGTTCCTACAATGAGCAGTTCTTC. Translated, it gives CASLGGSSYNEQFF.

As regards this clone: This sample includes further DNA sequences coding for the same CDR3. The rearrangement links TRBV5-1 to TRBJ2-7; no clear D. Germline CDR1 reads SGHRS; CDR2 reads YFSETQ. Trimming stripped 1 base from V and 0 bases from J, with 5 bases between. The CDR3 length is 13 residues. CDR3 coding DNA: TGCGCCAGCAGCTTGACGAGCTCCTACGAGCAGTACTTC. It translates to CASSLTSSYEQYF.

This rearrangement joins TRBV19 to TRBJ2-1; D may be TRBD1 (6 bases). This CDR3 is built from 13 residues. V was shortened by 4 bases and J by 10 bases, with 14 bases between the two germline ends. In germline, CDR1 is LNHDA, CDR2 SQIVND (reference sequence). The CDR3 region has the DNA TGTGCCAGTAGTAACCACAGGGTGGACGAGCAGTTCTTC. Its translation: CASSNHRVDEQFF.

The chain employs TRBV27 and TRBJ2-2, with D possibly TRBD1 on 5 matching bases. The CDR3 covers 14 residues. The germline V gene has CDR1 MNHEY and CDR2 SMNVEV (reference sequence). V lost 7 bases and J lost 3, with 12 bases in between. The CDR3 loop reads CASTSGKDTGELFF. The CDR3 DNA is TGTGCCAGCACCTCAGGGAAGGACACCGGGGAGCTGTTTTTT.

The rearrangement uses TRBV3-1 (or the pseudogene TRBV3-2) and TRBJ2-7; D perhaps matches TRBD2 (5 bases). In germline, CDR1 is LGHDT, CDR2 YNNKEL (reference sequence). This CDR3 comprises 12 residues. V dropped 0 bases and J dropped 12 bases, with 12 bases sitting between them. As DNA, the CDR3 is TGTGCCAGCAGCCAAGAACGGCTAGCTATGTACTTC. Its translation: CASSQERLAMYF.

The J gene is TRBJ2-2, the V gene TRBV4-1; 13 nucleotides line up with TRBD2. The CDR3 has 17 residues. Trimming took 4 bases from V and 2 from J; bases not matched to a gene: 4. Germline-derived CDR1 and CDR2 are MGHRA and YSYEKL. DNA of the CDR3: TGCGCCAGCAGCCCAGGACTAGCGGGAGTTAACACCGGGGAGCTGTTTTTT. It specifies CASSPGLAGVNTGELFF.

The V and J genes are TRBV11-3 and TRBJ1-6; possibly TRBD1 for D (5 bases). V gave up 5 bases and J gave up 14 bases, with 25 bases separating them. Germline values: CDR1 SGHNT, CDR2 YENEEA. This CDR3 is 16 amino acids long. Here the CDR3 reads CASSDGWGGSNLALHF. In nucleotides, the CDR3 is TGTGCCAGCAGCGACGGCTGGGGGGGGTCTAATTTGGCCCTCCACTTT.

This chain joins TRBV19 and TRBJ1-1; a weak D match, TRBD1 (5 bases). The CDR3 totals 12 residues. CDR1 and CDR2 (germline): LNHDA, SQIVND (reference sequence). The V end lost 5 bases, the J end lost 7 bases, and 11 bases lay between the germline ends. In DNA form, the CDR3 reads TGTGCCAGTAGTCATCGACAGAGTGAAGCTTTCTTT. As protein: CASSHRQSEAFF.

V is TRBV19 and J is TRBJ1-2, with no clear D. The CDR3 is 13 residues long. Germline lookup yields CDR1 LNHDA and CDR2 SQIVND (reference sequence). Trimming stripped 0 bases from V and 4 bases from J, with 6 bases between. The CDR3 protein is CASSIEAGYGYTF. CDR3 bases: TGTGCCAGTAGTATAGAGGCAGGCTATGGCTACACCTTC.

The gene calls are TRBV11-2 and TRBJ2-1; the D gene is possibly TRBD1 (6 bases). The V end lost 4 bases, the J end lost 9 bases, and 13 bases lay between the germline ends. The CDR3 loop spans 13 amino acids. CDR1 and CDR2 (germline): SGHAT, FQNNGV. CDR3: CASSSPSRGEQFF. CDR3 nucleotides: TGTGCCAGCAGCTCCCCCTCCAGGGGTGAGCAGTTCTTC.

This clone occurred a few times. The CDR3 loop is CASSLPVGAGELFF. The CDR3 nucleotides are TGTGCCAGCAGCTTGCCTGTGGGAGCCGGGGAGCTGTTTTTT. The J gene is TRBJ2-2, the V gene TRBV5-8; a possible D gene is TRBD2 (5 bases). The CDR3 is 14 residues long. Looked up from germline, CDR1 is SGHTS and CDR2 is YDEGEE. Trimming took 1 base from V and 6 from J, leaving 10 bases between them.

This clone was counted a few times. The genes are TRBV27 and TRBJ1-2, with 8 nucleotides matching TRBD1. Per the germline V gene, CDR1 is MNHEY and CDR2 is SMNVEV (reference sequence). This CDR3 contains 16 residues. V lost 3 bases, J lost 8 bases, and 14 bases stayed unmatched. The chain's CDR3 is CASSFEAGGGAKGYTF. The CDR3 nucleotides read TGTGCCAGCAGTTTCGAGGCAGGGGGCGGTGCGAAAGGCTACACCTTC.

Here the CDR3 reads CASSSPGQRNTIYF. CDR3 DNA: TGTGCCAGCAGTTCCCCCGGACAGAGAAACACCATATATTTT. This sequence joins TRBV28 and TRBJ1-3; TRBD1 might be the D (6 bases). The V end was cut by 4 bases, the J end by 5 bases, with 12 bases between. Per germline, CDR1 MDHEN and CDR2 SYDVKM. The CDR3 sequence is 14 residues long.